Listed below are T cell receptor beta chains from one sample, sequenced in a study of T cells in Graves' hyperthyroidism and ophthalmopathy. In TCRdb, the multiplex PCR reads were re-called with MiXCR into one record per CDR3 protein. Here the sample spans 100,000 to 130,000 distinct CDR3 sequences, about 15% being singletons. The sample comprised blood. Every receptor here comes from a woman in her fifties or sixties with Graves' hyperthyroidism. The CDR3 runs from the conserved cysteine through the conserved F or W. D genes are given only for firm matches. The size entry is marked missing in some rows and otherwise reads once, few, many or a size class.

D gene	J gene	clone size	V gene	CDR3 protein	CDR3 DNA
NA	TRBJ1-2	many	TRBV5-1	CASSLDSSNYGYTF	TGCGCCAGCAGCTTGGACAGTTCTAACTATGGCTACACCTTC
NA	TRBJ1-5	many	TRBV3-1	CASSQDRPWGNQPQHF	TGTGCCAGCAGCCAAGATCGACCCTGGGGCAATCAGCCCCAGCATTTT
TRBD2	TRBJ2-3	NA	TRBV20-1	CSAPNSGSPADTQYF	TGCAGTGCGCCAAATAGCGGGAGCCCCGCAGATACGCAGTATTTT
NA	TRBJ2-5	few	TRBV19	CASSIDRAKTQYF	TGTGCCAGTAGTATAGACAGGGCAAAGACCCAGTACTTC
TRBD2	TRBJ2-5	many	TRBV20-1	CSARQIAGWGETQYF	TGCAGTGCTAGACAAATAGCGGGATGGGGAGAGACCCAGTACTTC
NA	TRBJ2-1	many	TRBV20-1	CSATGRRALNEQFF	TGCAGTGCTACAGGGCGTAGGGCCCTCAATGAGCAGTTCTTC
NA	TRBJ2-3	many	TRBV6-1	CASTDGGSTDTQYF	TGTGCCAGCACCGACGGGGGTAGCACAGATACGCAGTATTTT
TRBD1	TRBJ2-2	NA	TRBV28	CASSLYLGTGRRELFF	TGTGCCAGCAGTTTATATCTTGGGACAGGTCGCCGGGAGCTGTTTTTT
NA	TRBJ2-7	many	TRBV20-1	CSARRNYEQYF	TGCAGTGCTAGGAGAAACTACGAGCAGTACTTC
TRBD1	TRBJ1-1	many	TRBV28	CASSLWTGVEAFF	TGTGCCAGCAGCTTGTGGACAGGGGTGGAAGCTTTCTTT
NA	TRBJ2-5	NA	TRBV5-1	CASSFTGHEETQYF	TGCGCCAGCAGCTTTACGGGACACGAAGAGACCCAGTACTTC
TRBD2	TRBJ2-1	many	TRBV11-1	CASSLRGLAGVKQFF	TGTGCCAGCAGCTTAAGGGGACTAGCGGGAGTTAAACAGTTCTTC
NA	TRBJ2-1	many	TRBV29-1	CSVLSTGNYNEQFF	TGCAGCGTTCTATCCACAGGGAACTACAATGAGCAGTTCTTC
TRBD2	TRBJ2-1	many	TRBV2	CASREGLAGVSYNEQFF	TGTGCCAGCAGGGAGGGACTAGCGGGAGTGTCCTACAATGAGCAGTTCTTC
TRBD1	TRBJ2-2	NA	TRBV5-1	CASRWTGVPPNTGELFF	TGCGCCAGCAGATGGACAGGGGTCCCCCCGAACACCGGGGAGCTGTTTTTT
NA	TRBJ2-7	many	TRBV4-1	CASSQLLTWGIYEQYF	TGCGCCAGCAGCCAATTATTAACTTGGGGGATCTACGAGCAGTACTTC
NA	TRBJ2-1	many	TRBV4-2	CASSQEGIAYNEQFF	TGTGCCAGCAGCCAAGAGGGAATCGCCTACAATGAGCAGTTCTTC
TRBD2	TRBJ2-1	few	TRBV7-8	CASSVQGISGNSEQFF	TGTGCCAGCAGCGTACAGGGAATTAGCGGGAATAGTGAGCAGTTCTTC
NA	TRBJ2-1	many	TRBV20-1	CSARRYNEQFF	TGCAGTGCTCGGCGATACAATGAGCAGTTCTTC
NA	TRBJ2-5	many	TRBV7-9	CASSPQRNELALETQYF	TGTGCCAGCAGCCCCCAGCGGAATGAGCTAGCCCTGGAGACCCAGTACTTC
TRBD1	TRBJ2-4	many	TRBV28	CASSRLRTGLNIQYF	TGTGCCAGCAGTAGACTCCGGACAGGGTTAAACATTCAGTACTTC
TRBD1	TRBJ1-2	few	TRBV5-1	CASSFTGGLGYGYTF	TGCGCCAGCAGCTTCACAGGGGGCCTCGGTTATGGCTACACCTTC
TRBD2	TRBJ2-3	NA	TRBV20-1	CSASPPSGRTDTQYF	TGCAGTGCTAGTCCGCCTAGCGGACGCACAGATACGCAGTATTTT
TRBD1	TRBJ2-7	medium-sized	TRBV28	CASSLGQYEQYF	TGTGCCAGCAGTTTGGGACAGTACGAGCAGTACTTC
NA	TRBJ2-5	many	TRBV12-3/TRBV12-4	CASSLDTQETQYF	TGTGCCAGCAGCCTAGATACCCAAGAGACCCAGTACTTC
NA	TRBJ2-1	NA	TRBV2	CASSDRAGYNEQFF	TGTGCCAGCAGTGATCGGGCAGGTTACAATGAGCAGTTCTTC
NA	TRBJ2-5	many	TRBV28	CASVGGKETQYF	TGTGCCAGCGTCGGCGGGAAAGAGACCCAGTACTTC
NA	TRBJ2-7	many	TRBV30	CAWSVPPSYEQYF	TGTGCCTGGAGTGTGCCTCCCTCCTACGAGCAGTACTTC
NA	TRBJ2-1	many	TRBV19	CASSIVGSLYNEQFF	TGTGCCAGTAGTATAGTGGGTAGCCTCTACAATGAGCAGTTCTTC
NA	TRBJ2-3	many	TRBV6-1	CASSEATDTQYF	TGTGCCAGCAGTGAAGCCACAGATACGCAGTATTTT
NA	TRBJ2-2	many	TRBV6-2/TRBV6-3	CASSYSATSTNTGELFF	TGTGCCAGCAGTTACTCGGCTACAAGTACGAACACCGGGGAGCTGTTTTTT
NA	TRBJ1-2	NA	TRBV7-8	CASSLDGGGGYGYTF	TGTGCCAGCAGCTTAGATGGGGGCGGCGGCTATGGCTACACCTTC
NA	TRBJ1-2	many	TRBV9	CASSARPTLVGGYTF	TGTGCCAGCAGCGCGAGACCCACGTTAGTGGGGGGCTACACCTTC